One and the same sample provided the 29 T cell receptor beta chains below, sequenced in a study of identical twins. TCRdb re-called the 5' RACE reads through MiXCR, storing one row per CDR3 protein. Of 500,000 or so distinct CDR3 sequences listed, about 14% are singletons. This same sample was also taken into another study, of yellow fever vaccine responses in identical twins.

Sequenced sample: CD4+ T cells sorted from blood. The receptors shown here come from a woman under 30 in good health.

The V and J genes are TRBV7-9 and TRBJ2-1, with D tentatively TRBD2 (6 bases). Looked up from germline, CDR1 is SEHNR and CDR2 is FQNEAQ (reference sequence). Trimming removed 1 base at V and 7 bases at J, with 20 bases between. The CDR3 is 17 residues long. CDR3 region: CASSLVAGVGRGNEQFF. DNA for the CDR3: TGTGCCAGCAGCTTAGTCGCCGGGGTAGGTCGGGGGAATGAGCAGTTCTTC.

This clonotype was observed a few times. The rearrangement uses TRBV7-2 and TRBJ2-7, with 8 bases fitting TRBD2. J lost 1 base, V lost 1 base, and 9 bases had no gene match. The CDR3 length is 17 residues. Per the germline V gene, CDR1 is SGHTA and CDR2 is FQGNSA. CDR3 bases: TGTGCCAGCAGCTTAGTTCCTAGCGGGTCACTTTCCTACGAGCAGTACTTC. It yields the protein CASSLVPSGSLSYEQYF. The entire variable domain, with the rest obtained from reference TRBV7-2 and TRBJ2-7, is as follows: GAGVSQSPSNKVTEKGKDVELRCDPISGHTALYWYRQSLGQGLEFLIYFQGNSAPDKSGLPSDRFSAERTGGSVSTLTIQRTQQEDSAVYLCASSLVPSGSLSYEQYFGPGTRLTVT.

The CDR3 protein is CASSRGPGTYEQYF. The CDR3 nucleotides read TGTGCCAGCAGCCGCGGACCGGGTACCTACGAGCAGTACTTC. The V and J genes are TRBV3-1 and TRBJ2-7; unclear D gene. Trimming took off 4 bases at V and 2 bases at J, with 12 bases between the two ends. Germline CDR1 LGHDT, CDR2 YNNKEL (reference sequence). This CDR3 is built from 14 residues.

This clonotype has a handful of counts. The chain recombines TRBV5-1 with TRBJ2-4, with 7 bases aligning to TRBD1. This CDR3 has 15 residues. The V and J ends lost 4 bases and 7 bases, in that order; junction bases with no gene match: 11. CDR1 is SGHRS, CDR2 YFSETQ, per germline. The CDR3 loop reads CASSLVSGGQNIQYF. The CDR3 DNA is TGCGCCAGCAGCCTAGTCTCAGGGGGTCAGAACATTCAGTACTTC.

There are a few counts of this clonotype. The CDR3 loop is CASSVGTSGRANSYEQYF. The CDR3, as DNA: TGTGCCAGCAGCGTTGGGACTAGCGGGAGGGCCAACTCCTACGAGCAGTACTTC. The chain recombines TRBV9 with TRBJ2-7; 16 bases align to TRBD2. V trimming: 2 bases; J trimming: 0 bases; junction bases outside the gene matches: 5. This CDR3 comprises 18 residues. Germline lookup yields CDR1 SGDLS and CDR2 YYNGEE. Full variable domain (remainder filled in from reference TRBV9 and TRBJ2-7): DSGVTQTPKHLITATGQRVTLRCSPRSGDLSVYWYQQSLDQGLQFLIQYYNGEERAKGNILERFSAQQFPDLHSELNLSSLELGDSALYFCASSVGTSGRANSYEQYFGPGTRLTVT.

This clonotype was seen a few times. The chain employs TRBV12-3 or TRBV12-4 and TRBJ2-3; the D is unclear. V was shortened by 6 bases and J by 2 bases, with 12 bases between the two germline ends. The CDR3 totals 14 residues. The CDR3 nucleotides are TGTGCCAGCAGGGCCAGAAAAAACACAGATACGCAGTATTTT. It codes for CASRARKNTDTQYF.

This clonotype was observed many times. The chain has TRBV7-9 and TRBJ2-4; tentatively, D is TRBD2 (6 bases). Germline V lookup: CDR1 SEHNR, CDR2 FQNEAQ (reference sequence). Deletions cut 7 bases from V and 3 bases from J, with 13 bases between. The CDR3 runs to 14 residues. CDR3 DNA: TGTGCCAGCATCCCCCAGGGAGGCAAAAACATTCAGTACTTC. This encodes CASIPQGGKNIQYF. Based on the CDR3 plus reference TRBV7-9 and TRBJ2-4, the full variable domain is DTGVSQNPRHKITKRGQNVTFRCDPISEHNRLYWYRQTLGQGPEFLTYFQNEAQLEKSRLLSDRFSAERPKGSFSTLEIQRTEQGDSAMYLCASIPQGGKNIQYFGAGTRLSVL.

The table lists this clonotype with a few counts. This chain links TRBV5-1 with TRBJ1-3; no definite D call. CDR3 length: 14 residues. V lost 8 bases, J lost 0 bases, and 12 bases lay in between. Germline assignment: CDR1 SGHRS and CDR2 YFSETQ. CDR3 protein: CASKDGSSGNTIYF. The CDR3 DNA reads TGCGCCAGTAAGGACGGCAGCTCTGGAAACACCATATATTTT.

The rearrangement links TRBV6-5 to TRBJ1-4, with unresolved D. V was cut by 0 bases and J by 4 bases, with 3 bases left in between. The CDR3 is 13 amino acids. Germline loops: CDR1 MNHEY, CDR2 SVGAGI. The CDR3 DNA is TGTGCCAGCAGTTACTCGATTAATGAAAAACTGTTTTTT. Encoded protein: CASSYSINEKLFF.

This clonotype was counted many times. The chain couples TRBV12-3 or TRBV12-4 to TRBJ2-7; D possibly corresponds to TRBD1 (5 bases). The V end was cut by 5 bases, the J end by 5 bases, with 19 bases between. This CDR3 has 15 residues. The CDR3 reads CASSPRQILGDEQYF. CDR3 nucleotide sequence: TGTGCCAGCAGTCCGAGACAGATTCTCGGCGACGAGCAGTACTTC.

This clonotype appeared a single time. The chain combines TRBV27 with TRBJ2-7; D may be TRBD1 (6 bases). The V end lost 7 bases, the J end lost 3 bases, and 13 bases lay between the germline ends. CDR1 MNHEY and CDR2 SMNVEV come from the germline V gene (reference sequence). The CDR3 contains 13 residues. As DNA, the CDR3 is TGTGCCAGCACCAGGGGAAAGGGCTACGAGCAGTACTTC. This encodes CASTRGKGYEQYF.

The J gene is TRBJ2-1, the V gene TRBV18; D call uncertain. There are 15 residues in the CDR3. The germline gives CDR1 KGHSH, CDR2 LQKENI. Trimming removed 0 bases at V and 0 bases at J, with 6 bases between. DNA for the CDR3: TGTGCCAGCTCACCACCGACTTACTCCTACAATGAGCAGTTCTTC. This codes for CASSPPTYSYNEQFF.

This clonotype occurred a few times. The rearrangement uses TRBV29-1 and TRBJ1-1, with no clear D. The CDR3 is made up of 11 amino acids. From germline, CDR1 is SQVTM and CDR2 ANQGSEA. The ends were cut back, 7 bases at V and 3 bases at J, with 9 bases in the middle. The CDR3 nucleotides read TGCAGCGCAATCGGGGACACTGAAGCTTTCTTT. Encoded protein: CSAIGDTEAFF.

This clonotype came up many times. V and J are TRBV12-5 and TRBJ2-2, with 13 nucleotides matching TRBD2. There are 17 residues in the CDR3. Germline V lookup: CDR1 LGHNT, CDR2 FRNRAP. V gave up 0 bases and J gave up 5 bases; unmatched junction bases: 3. The CDR3 protein is CASGLVLAGGMTGELFF. CDR3 nucleotide sequence: TGTGCTAGTGGTTTGGTACTAGCGGGAGGGATGACCGGGGAGCTGTTTTTT. The whole variable domain, filled in from reference TRBV12-5 and TRBJ2-2, reads DARVTQTPRHKVTEMGQEVTMRCQPILGHNTVFWYRQTMMQGLELLAYFRNRAPLDDSGMPKDRFSAEMPDATLATLKIQPSEPRDSAVYFCASGLVLAGGMTGELFFGEGSRLTVL.

This clonotype was detected a few times. The gene calls are TRBV20-1 and TRBJ2-3; 12 bases agree with TRBD2. Looked up from germline, CDR1 is DFQATT and CDR2 is SNEGSKA (reference sequence). V lost 0 bases, J lost 2 bases, and 9 bases stayed unmatched. The length of the CDR3 is 18 residues. The CDR3 sequence: CSARDPQRLAGATDTQYF. The CDR3 coding sequence is TGCAGTGCTAGAGATCCCCAGCGACTAGCGGGGGCCACAGATACGCAGTATTTT.

The chain couples TRBV29-1 to TRBJ2-7; D assignment may be TRBD1 or TRBD2 (5 bases each). The ends were cut back, 7 bases at V and 2 bases at J, with 18 bases in the middle. Germline-derived CDR1 and CDR2 are SQVTM and ANQGSEA. This CDR3 has 14 amino acids. CDR3 in DNA: TGCAGCGCCCAGGGCCCCTCGGGGACCTACGAGCAGTACTTC. As protein: CSAQGPSGTYEQYF.

This clonotype was seen a handful of times. The V gene is TRBV13, the J gene TRBJ2-3; 8 bases are shared with TRBD1. Germline CDR1 reads PRHDT; CDR2 reads FYEKMQ (reference sequence). Unmatched junction bases numbered 13, after V lost 5 bases and J lost 0 bases. The CDR3 sequence is 18 residues long. CDR3 sequence reads: CASSPELRTGPSTDTQYF. The CDR3, as DNA: TGTGCCAGCAGCCCGGAGCTTCGGACAGGGCCGAGCACAGATACGCAGTATTTT. Full variable domain (remainder filled in from reference TRBV13 and TRBJ2-3): AAGVIQSPRHLIKEKRETATLKCYPIPRHDTVYWYQQGPGQDPQFLISFYEKMQSDKGSIPDRFSAQQFSDYHSELNMSSLELGDSALYFCASSPELRTGPSTDTQYFGPGTRLTVL.

The CDR3 spells CASSGDPGPTDTQYF. CDR3 DNA: TGTGCCAGCAGCGGGGATCCGGGGCCCACAGATACGCAGTATTTT. The gene calls are TRBV5-4 and TRBJ2-3; D tentatively fits TRBD1 or TRBD2 (5 bases each). V was pared by 4 bases and J by 2 bases, with 14 bases between. Per the germline V gene, CDR1 is SGHNT and CDR2 is YYREEE (reference sequence). The CDR3 runs to 15 residues. The complete variable domain, with remaining parts taken from reference TRBV5-4 and TRBJ2-3, reads ETGVTQSPTHLIKTRGQQVTLRCSSQSGHNTVSWYQQALGQGPQFIFQYYREEENGRGNFPPRFSGLQFPNYSSELNVNALELDDSALYLCASSGDPGPTDTQYFGPGTRLTVL.

The V call is TRBV19, the J call TRBJ2-1, with a possible D match to TRBD1 (6 bases). The germline V and J ends were trimmed by 7 bases and 0 bases, with 13 bases remaining between them. CDR3 length: 15 residues. In germline, CDR1 is LNHDA, CDR2 SQIVND (reference sequence). The CDR3 nucleotides are TGTGCCAGTACCAACGACAGGAGCTCCTACAATGAGCAGTTCTTC. It translates to CASTNDRSSYNEQFF.

The chain links TRBV7-2 to TRBJ2-3; 9 nucleotides agree with TRBD1. Trimming at V came to 5 bases and at J to 4 bases, leaving 10 bases not matched to a gene. This CDR3 has 16 amino acids. Germline assignment: CDR1 SGHTA and CDR2 FQGNSA. The CDR3 is CASSPGTGHAADTQYF. The CDR3 DNA is TGTGCCAGCAGCCCGGGGACAGGGCATGCGGCAGATACGCAGTATTTT.

This clonotype occurred a few times. This chain joins TRBV3-1 and TRBJ2-2; unclear D gene. Between the trimmed V and J ends, which lost 3 bases and 7 bases, there was a span of 9 bases. The CDR3 runs to 13 residues. The V gene's germline CDR1 is LGHDT and CDR2 YNNKEL (reference sequence). In nucleotides, the CDR3 is TGTGCCAGCAGCCAGTCAGAGAACGGGGAGCTGTTTTTT. Encoded protein: CASSQSENGELFF.

The chain couples TRBV4-3 to TRBJ2-1, with D possibly TRBD1 on 5 matching bases. Germline V gives CDR1 LGHNA, CDR2 YSLEER. The V end lost 0 bases, the J end lost 7 bases, and 19 bases lay between the germline ends. The CDR3 is made up of 17 amino acids. The CDR3 region has the DNA TGCGCCAGCAGCCAAGAGTTAGGCCTAGTGGGGCGTAATGAGCAGTTCTTC. Its translation is CASSQELGLVGRNEQFF.

To note about this clonotype: Relative to the germline gene, one junction end is altered; a read error may explain this. CDR3: CASSPNSGGNEQFF. The CDR3 nucleotides are TGTGCTAGCAGCCCGAATAGCGGCGGAAATGAGCAGTTCTTC. The rearrangement links TRBV7-7 to TRBJ2-1, with D maybe TRBD2 (6 bases). Germline CDR1 is SSHAT and CDR2 is FNYEAQ (reference sequence). The CDR3 is 14 residues long.

V gene TRBV5-1 combines with J gene TRBJ2-1; D is perhaps TRBD1 (6 bases). This CDR3 is built from 14 residues. V was shortened by 5 bases and J by 4 bases, with 13 bases between the two germline ends. Germline V gene lookup returns CDR1 SGHRS and CDR2 YFSETQ. CDR3 nucleotide sequence: TGCGCCAGCAGTACTGGGGACACTTACAATGAGCAGTTCTTC. It yields the protein CASSTGDTYNEQFF. The variable domain in full, completed from reference TRBV5-1 and TRBJ2-1, reads KAGVTQTPRYLIKTRGQQVTLSCSPISGHRSVSWYQQTPGQGLQFLFEYFSETQRNKGNFPGRFSGRQFSNSRSEMNVSTLELGDSALYLCASSTGDTYNEQFFGPGTRLTVL.

This clonotype occurred a few times. The chain is built from TRBV15 and TRBJ2-7, with a possible D match to TRBD1 (6 bases). The CDR3 totals 13 residues. V lost 5 bases and J lost 6, with 14 bases in between. In germline, CDR1 is LNHNV, CDR2 YYDKDF (reference sequence). The DNA of the CDR3 is TGTGCCACCAGCGGGTCTGCAGGGGTCGAGCAGTACTTC. This translates into CATSGSAGVEQYF.

This clonotype appeared a few times. The rearrangement links TRBV20-1 to TRBJ2-1; 14 positions agree with TRBD2. From germline, CDR1 is DFQATT and CDR2 SNEGSKA (reference sequence). The trim removed 6 bases at V and 7 bases at J, leaving 14 bases unmatched. CDR3 length equals 17 residues. The CDR3, as DNA: TGCAGTGCCCTACACTCCGGGACTAGCGGGAGCACAAATGAGCAGTTCTTC. Its protein product is CSALHSGTSGSTNEQFF.

This clonotype was found a few times. The chain combines TRBV7-2 with TRBJ2-7; D might be TRBD1 (6 bases). CDR1 and CDR2 from the germline V gene are SGHTA and FQGNSA. Trimming removed 2 bases from V and 3 bases from J, with 11 bases in between. This CDR3 comprises 14 residues. The CDR3, as DNA: TGTGCCAGCAGCTTATCCGGACAGTACTACGAGCAGTACTTC. This sequence encodes CASSLSGQYYEQYF.

V and J are TRBV5-1 and TRBJ2-5; no definite D call. The CDR3 extends over 15 amino acids. V lost 4 bases to trimming and J lost 0 bases, with 13 bases between them. Germline assignment: CDR1 SGHRS and CDR2 YFSETQ. In nucleotides, the CDR3 is TGCGCCAGCAGCCTCGGTCAGATGTACCAAGAGACCCAGTACTTC. Encoded protein: CASSLGQMYQETQYF.

This clonotype has only a few counts. This rearrangement joins TRBV20-1 to TRBJ2-2; no definite D call. Trimming shortened V by 6 bases and J by 5 bases, and 10 bases separated the two germline ends. The CDR3 runs to 12 residues. Germline CDR1 reads DFQATT; CDR2 reads SNEGSKA (reference sequence). Here the CDR3 reads CSAPPQTGELFF. CDR3 nucleotide sequence: TGCAGTGCCCCACCCCAGACCGGGGAGCTGTTTTTT.